The 3 T cell receptor beta chains below all came from one sample that was sequenced in a study of blood T cell repertoires in COVID-19 (dated by TCRdb to the early 2020s). The library was obtained by the immunoSEQ multiplex PCR assay. The table comes from immuneACCESS by way of TCRdb, which keeps in-frame sequences with V and J called. Part of the clones is missing from these tables; in studies checked, under half for an unresolved V gene and the rest for unknown reasons. For this sample the table gives hundreds of thousands of clones, of which 90% were detected only once. The ten top clones hold over 0.2% of the sample. Sequencing input: peripheral blood. All receptors come from a woman aged 18-30 years with acute or convalescent COVID-19.

The CDR3 protein is CAISESGGAGYGYTF. CDR3 coding DNA: TGTGCCATCAGTGAATCGGGGGGCGCTGGCTATGGCTACACCTTC. The chain uses TRBV10-3 and TRBJ1-2; possibly TRBD1 for D (6 bases). Trimming removed 3 bases from V and 4 bases from J, with 15 bases in between. Germline lookup yields CDR1 ENHRY and CDR2 SYGVKD. The CDR3 runs to 15 residues.

V and J are TRBV15 and TRBJ1-5; TRBD1 is a possible D gene (5 bases). The germline V gene encodes CDR1 LNHNV and CDR2 YYDKDF (reference sequence). Trimming took 2 bases from V and 5 from J, leaving 16 bases between them. The CDR3 totals 16 residues. The CDR3 nucleotides read TGTGCCACCAGCAGATCCTTTGGGGCAGCCGATCAGCCCCAGCATTTT. Its translation: CATSRSFGAADQPQHF. Full variable domain (outside the CDR3, taken from reference TRBV15 and TRBJ1-5): DAMVIQNPRYQVTQFGKPVTLSCSQTLNHNVMYWYQQKSSQAPKLLFHYYDKDFNNEADTPDNFQSRRPNTSFCFLDIRSPGLGDTAMYLCATSRSFGAADQPQHFGDGTRLSIL.

The V gene is TRBV7-6, the J gene TRBJ2-3; 9 nucleotides align to TRBD1. The CDR3 loop spans 16 amino acids. V lost 0 bases to trimming and J lost 8 bases; unmatched junction nucleotides: 9. Germline V gives CDR1 SGHVS, CDR2 FNYEAQ. In nucleotides, the CDR3 is TGTGCCAGCAGCTTAGCGCCGGGACAGGGATTCGGTACGCAGTATTTT. Translated, it gives CASSLAPGQGFGTQYF.